The T cell receptor beta chain under discussion was sequenced for a study of shared clonotypes between healthy human individuals (dated by TCRdb to between 2020 and 2021). General notes on the study: A few men and a couple of women, aged 18 to 49 years, made up the cohort. Per donor, three plates each were used for CD4 naive and CD4 memory, two for CD8 naive, and one for CD8 memory. To estimate repertoire size and how much clonotype sharing occurs between individuals, the study deeply sequenced the blood TCR repertoires of a handful of healthy adults. To increase sequencing depth and limit assay-specific biases, different laboratories used diverse techniques to prepare libraries and sequence TCR repertoires. Leukapheresis yielded between about 0.94 and 8.9 billion PBMCs per donor. Study-wide findings and limitations: Naive subsets generally had larger estimated clonotype richness than memory subsets. Rarefaction of sorted-subset datasets indicated incomplete sequencing despite the large sequencing depth. Compared with non-shared clonotypes, the clonotypes found in all four sorted-subset donors had higher generation probabilities. Across a few donors, 5% to 6% of naive CD4, over 3% of naive CD8, 2.3% of memory CD4, and approximately 0.4% of memory CD8 clonotypes were shared. Pairwise subsampling indicated that sequencing depth was expected to affect the degree of clonotype sharing among donors. Because the study included only a small number of donors, the genetic and exposure-history diversity represented was limited. Sampling was restricted to blood, and TCR repertoires in tissues likely differ from the TCR repertoires found in blood.

Note on this clone: Its target antigen remains unknown. The record has no base qualities; no much larger clone is one base away. The same CDR3 arises from other DNA sequences in this sample as well.

Using the deep immunoSEQ assay, TCR CDR3 regions were amplified from genomic DNA by multiplex PCR. For each cell subset, the extracted genomic DNA was distributed evenly across all wells of several immunoSEQ 96-well plates, and each plate served as one replicate. Each replicate PCR for sorted subsets received approximately 200 ng genomic DNA, equal to tens of thousands of T cell genomes. The purified libraries were quantified using a Qubit 3.0 fluorometer, sized with a Bioanalyzer 2100, and then quantified again using the KAPA Library Quantification kit. A separate single-read 150-cycle Illumina NextSeq 550 flow cell was used to sequence each immunoSEQ 96-well plate. The authors' pipeline ran thus. Because the immunoSEQ output held only junctional sequences and lacked quality scores, the filtering could not match the filtering applied to full-length reads. Sequences were annotated with PyIR, a Python wrapper for IgBLAST v1.9, and V/J genes and CDR3 were assigned using IMGT germline references. Reads were filtered out if the reads had weak V/J assignments (E-value above 1e-6), no CDR3, stop codons, out-of-frame junctions, or ambiguous translated residues. V3J clonotypes were defined as sequences sharing an identical inferred V gene, J gene, and CDR3 amino acid sequence. Percentage overlap between repertoires was computed as shared unique clonotypes divided by the size of the smaller repertoire. Richness of each repertoire was evaluated using RTK rarefaction, the Chao1 estimator, and Recon v2.1 estimates of unobserved clonotypes. Generation probabilities were computed with OLGA for all TCRbeta clonotypes obtained by the gDNA method from a few donors. TCRdb obtained this table from immuneACCESS and retained in-frame rearrangements with V and J assigned. These tables miss some clones; where compared with another copy, unresolved V genes account for less than half of the shortfall, and the remainder is unexplained. V, J and clone size were drawn from that table, and D and trimming were deduced from the DNA. For this sample the table gives some 2 million clones, of which 90% to 95% were detected only once. Together, the top ten hold around 0.13% of the sample.

V lost 4 bases and J lost 2 bases; the stretch between them is 10 bases long. CDR1 and CDR2 (LNHDA, SQIVND) derive from the germline V gene (reference sequence). The cysteine opens and the phenylalanine closes a CDR3 of 14 amino acids. CDR3 DNA is the only sequence kept; it has 42 bases, read in frame from the first base. Healthy HIV-negative adults with no recently reported acute infections or vaccinations were included as donors. All donors were Caucasian adults living in Nashville, Tennessee, USA. CD4+ T cells were enriched by magnetic negative selection, after which naive cells were positively selected on CD45RA and the negative fraction was taken as the memory subset. Blood was collected by leukapheresis, and PBMCs were isolated by Ficoll-Histopaque density gradient centrifugation and then cryopreserved in liquid nitrogen vapor phase. Purity and quantity of every magnetically sorted T cell population were checked by analytical flow cytometry. Genomic DNA was isolated from each sorted fraction and quantified by UV absorbance on a Nanodrop 2000c.

The sample comprised naive CD4+ T cells sorted from blood. Read against the paper, the sample's cell subset or site label means: CD45RA+ positively selected. This clonotype originated in a man aged 18 to 29 in good health. The chain couples TRBV19 to TRBJ2-3; the D gene is possibly TRBD2, with 5 bases matching. This receptor has the CDR3 CASSRAGLTDTQYF. The nucleotides read TGTGCCAGTAGTAGGGCCGGACTCACAGATACGCAGTATTTT.